These 14 T cell receptor beta chains were all obtained from the same sample, sequenced in a study of radiation and T cells in renal cell carcinoma. Regarding time point: blood 2 weeks post-SBRT. The sample's treatment: 15 Gy SBRT to primary tumor, nephrectomy 4 weeks later. Here immunoSEQ multiplex PCR was the method, and the copy in TCRdb shows in-frame clones only, minus some. The sample consists of 100,000 to 150,000 clones, 85% to 90% of them appearing once. Sequences were derived from blood, sampled from a patient whose treatment included radiotherapy and nephrectomy. These receptor sequences come from a woman in her 70s with renal cell carcinoma.

The rearrangement uses TRBV5-1 and TRBJ1-5; no definite D call. The V end was cut by 4 bases, the J end by 3 bases, with 17 bases between. The CDR3 consists of 16 residues. The germline gives CDR1 SGHRS, CDR2 YFSETQ. CDR3: CASSPGGYDNNQPQHF. The CDR3 DNA follows: TGCGCCAGCAGCCCCGGAGGATACGATAACAATCAGCCCCAGCATTTT. Based on the CDR3 plus reference TRBV5-1 and TRBJ1-5, the full variable domain is KAGVTQTPRYLIKTRGQQVTLSCSPISGHRSVSWYQQTPGQGLQFLFEYFSETQRNKGNFPGRFSGRQFSNSRSEMNVSTLELGDSALYLCASSPGGYDNNQPQHFGDGTRLSIL.

The V and J genes are TRBV5-1 and TRBJ1-4, with D unclear. Germline CDR1 reads SGHRS; CDR2 reads YFSETQ. Trimming stripped 0 bases from V and 4 bases from J, with 7 bases between. The CDR3 extends over 14 amino acids. For the CDR3, the DNA is TGCGCCAGCAGCTTGGGGGCCAATAATGAAAAACTGTTTTTT. Translation gives CASSLGANNEKLFF.

The V gene is TRBV9, the J gene TRBJ2-7; no reliable D call. Germline values: CDR1 SGDLS, CDR2 YYNGEE. V was clipped by 0 bases and J by 1 base, with 8 bases between them. CDR3 length equals 14 residues. CDR3 in amino acids: CASSVVAGSYEQYF. CDR3 sequence (DNA): TGTGCCAGCAGCGTAGTTGCCGGTTCCTACGAGCAGTACTTC.

This clone showed up just a few times. At one of its ends the junction is not consistent with the germline gene, which may arise from a read error. The gene calls are TRBV7-2 and TRBJ2-1; D ambiguous. The CDR3 loop spans 11 amino acids. Germline-derived CDR1 and CDR2 are SGHTA and FQGNSA. CDR3 sequence: CASSSDNEQFF. The CDR3 DNA sequence: TGTGCCAGCAGCTCCGACAATGAGCAGTTCTTC.

The J gene is TRBJ1-5, the V gene TRBV19, with 7 bases identical to TRBD1. This CDR3 has 15 residues. The junction had 9 bases not matched to a gene; V was cut back by 8 bases and J by 2 bases. CDR1 is LNHDA, CDR2 SQIVND, per germline (reference sequence). DNA for the CDR3: TGTGCCAGTTCTACAGGGGAAAGGGGCAATCAGCCCCAGCATTTT. This translates into CASSTGERGNQPQHF.

This chain links TRBV15 with TRBJ2-4; TRBD1 or TRBD2 may be the D gene (5 bases each). The CDR3 consists of 17 residues. Trimming removed 0 bases from V and 5 bases from J, with 17 bases in between. Per germline, CDR1 LNHNV and CDR2 YYDKDF (reference sequence). The CDR3 is CATSRERGVYPENIQYF. The CDR3 coding sequence is TGTGCCACCAGCAGAGAACGAGGGGTTTACCCGGAAAACATTCAGTACTTC. Full variable domain (remainder filled in from reference TRBV15 and TRBJ2-4): DAMVIQNPRYQVTQFGKPVTLSCSQTLNHNVMYWYQQKSSQAPKLLFHYYDKDFNNEADTPDNFQSRRPNTSFCFLDIRSPGLGDTAMYLCATSRERGVYPENIQYFGAGTRLSVL.

This clone was picked up one time. This sequence joins TRBV5-1 and TRBJ2-6, with D unclear. In germline, CDR1 is SGHRS, CDR2 YFSETQ. This CDR3 is 15 amino acids long. V was clipped by 5 bases and J by 0 bases, with 9 bases between them. CDR3: CASRQSLSGANVLTF. In nucleotides, the CDR3 is TGCGCCAGCAGACAGTCCCTCTCTGGGGCCAACGTCCTGACTTTC.

This chain links TRBV6-6 with TRBJ2-5; TRBD1 or TRBD2 may be the D gene (5 bases each). This CDR3 comprises 14 residues. V dropped 7 bases and J dropped 5 bases, with 17 bases sitting between them. The germline CDR1 and CDR2 sequences are MNHNY and SVGAGI (reference sequence). Here the CDR3 reads CASTSRGQTETQYF. CDR3 sequence (DNA): TGTGCCAGCACCTCTCGGGGCCAGACCGAGACCCAGTACTTC.

This clone came up a few times. This chain connects TRBV13 to TRBJ1-1; 7 nucleotides line up with TRBD1. The CDR3 consists of 17 residues. V lost 4 bases, J lost 2 bases, and 13 bases stayed unmatched. Germline V gives CDR1 PRHDT, CDR2 FYEKMQ (reference sequence). Written as DNA, the CDR3 is TGTGCCAGCAGCTCATTAGTGGGCGACAGGGTCAACACTGAAGCTTTCTTT. It is translated as CASSSLVGDRVNTEAFF. The full variable domain, completed using reference TRBV13 and TRBJ1-1, is AAGVIQSPRHLIKEKRETATLKCYPIPRHDTVYWYQQGPGQDPQFLISFYEKMQSDKGSIPDRFSAQQFSDYHSELNMSSLELGDSALYFCASSSLVGDRVNTEAFFGQGTRLTVV.

The chain couples TRBV7-2 to TRBJ2-1; 13 bases match TRBD2. Trimming removed 5 bases from V and 8 bases from J; junction bases left unmatched: 6. Germline V gene sequence: CDR1 SGHTA, CDR2 FQGNSA. The CDR3 has 15 amino acids. The CDR3 DNA reads as TGTGCCAGCAGCCTCTCAGGACTAGCGGGGGATGAGCAGTTCTTC. This translates into CASSLSGLAGDEQFF.

The V call is TRBV2, the J call TRBJ1-2; D perhaps matches TRBD1 (6 bases). Per the germline V gene, CDR1 is SNHLY and CDR2 is FYNNEI. This CDR3 has 13 residues. V lost 4 bases and J 6 bases, leaving 12 bases between the germline ends. The CDR3 reads CASSAQGTNGYTF. The CDR3 DNA reads TGTGCCAGCAGTGCTCAGGGGACGAATGGCTACACCTTC.

This chain connects TRBV14 to TRBJ2-3; TRBD2 matches at 8 bases. The germline V gene encodes CDR1 SGHDN and CDR2 FVKESK. The CDR3 loop spans 16 amino acids. The V and J ends lost 4 bases and 6 bases, in that order; junction bases with no gene match: 12. CDR3 sequence reads: CASSPLAGGHLDTQYF. CDR3 DNA: TGTGCCAGCAGCCCTTTGGCGGGGGGACACCTCGATACGCAGTATTTT.

This chain uses TRBV28 with TRBJ1-5, with D unresolved. Trimming removed 3 bases at V and 6 bases at J, with 3 bases between. The germline CDR1 and CDR2 sequences are MDHEN and SYDVKM. The CDR3 covers 11 residues. CDR3 loop: CASSFGQPQHF. The CDR3 DNA sequence: TGTGCCAGCAGTTTCGGTCAGCCCCAGCATTTT.

J is TRBJ2-7 and V is TRBV5-1; TRBD1 aligns across 7 bases. Germline V gives CDR1 SGHRS, CDR2 YFSETQ. V shed 7 bases, J shed 2 bases, and the junction held 15 bases outside the gene matches. This CDR3 spans 16 amino acids. CDR3 sequence: CASGTGEIDKPYEQYF. CDR3 DNA sequence: TGCGCCAGCGGCACAGGGGAGATCGATAAACCCTACGAGCAGTACTTC.